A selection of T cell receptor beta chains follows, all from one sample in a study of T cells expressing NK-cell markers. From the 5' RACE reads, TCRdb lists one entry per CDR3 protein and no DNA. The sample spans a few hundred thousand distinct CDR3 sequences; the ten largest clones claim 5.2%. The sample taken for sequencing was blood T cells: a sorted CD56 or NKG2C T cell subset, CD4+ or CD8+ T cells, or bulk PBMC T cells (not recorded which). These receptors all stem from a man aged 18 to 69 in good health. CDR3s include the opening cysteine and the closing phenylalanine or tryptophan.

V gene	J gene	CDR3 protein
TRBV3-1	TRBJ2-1	CASSQGGLASYNEQFF
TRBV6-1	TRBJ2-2	CASRTGPNTGELFF
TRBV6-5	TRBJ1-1	CATAGNTEAFF
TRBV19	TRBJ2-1	CASSPWLAGLYNEQFF
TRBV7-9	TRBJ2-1	CASSLAGLRTHNEQFF
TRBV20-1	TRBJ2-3	CSARTSGDTQYF
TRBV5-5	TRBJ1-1	CASSLADRDTEAFF
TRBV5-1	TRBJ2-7	CASSRDRDTYEQYF
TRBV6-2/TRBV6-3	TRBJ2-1	CASNPGLAVFRQFF
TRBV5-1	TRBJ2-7	CASSLGPRGAGEQYF
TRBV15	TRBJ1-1	CATSSVGIAAFF
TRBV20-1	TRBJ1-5	CSARQGENSNQPQHF